The source of this TCR beta chain is a study of T-cell memory formation after mild COVID-19. 5'RACE with constant-segment primers yielded barcoded, UMI-tagged TCR alpha and TCR beta cDNA libraries. MiXCR was run by TCRdb on the 5' RACE reads, yielding one entry per CDR3 protein. The sample carries roughly 550,000 distinct CDR3 sequences, about a fifth recorded once. To note about this clonotype: Its antigen is unidentified.

General observations from the study: Clones shrinking between day 15 and 85 showed a balanced CD4/CD8 split, and those that grew later tilted toward CD4+. Within pre-infection memory, some responding clones were found, suggesting cross-reactive memory joined. The study found contracting CD4+ clones mainly in CM and EM and contracting CD8+ clones in EMRA.

The germline gives CDR1 MNHNS, CDR2 SASEGT. This CDR3 has 10 amino acids. The V end lost 8 bases, the J end lost 1 base, and 3 bases lay between the germline ends. The rearrangement links TRBV6-1 to TRBJ2-7, with D hard to call. Material: PBMCs or a T cell subset sorted from them (not recorded which). This TCR derives from an adult woman who had mild COVID-19 (a few samples of this study predate the infection). Cell type and time point are not known. The DNA of the CDR3 is TGTGCCAGCCTGTCCTACGAGCAGTACTTC. This sequence encodes CASLSYEQYF.